This T cell receptor (beta chain) came from a study of blood T cell repertoires in COVID-19 (dated by TCRdb to about 2020). As for the study more broadly: Samples from collaborators originated in the United States, Italy and Spain and spanned both the acute and convalescent phases of COVID-19. Deeply sampled blood TCRbeta repertoires from subjects exposed to, actively infected with, or recovered from COVID-19 were included in the dataset. The samples were drawn from two sources: the first 160 participants of the ongoing ImmuneRACE study, and 1,000 to 1,500 subjects contributed by 6 global collaborators. HLA class I and class II types, where available, came from metadata supplied by the sample provider rather than from assay-based typing. The sample metadata nearly always contained a de-identified subject ID, COVID-19 status, age in years and sex. The repertoires were made available in a free public database intended to serve as a resource for research on the immune response to SARS-CoV-2. The prospective study material was composed of cDNA or gDNA derived from T cells, B-cell-depleted T cells, or PBMCs. What the work shows at the level of the full study, not this receptor alone: The quantity of clinical and demographic metadata differed by source and by participant and was supplied without curation.

Worth noting for this clone: What antigen it recognizes has not been identified. Base qualities are not recorded, but no much larger clone differs from it by a single base.

TCRbeta CDR3 regions were amplified from genomic DNA by means of the immunoSEQ Assay, a bias-controlled multiplex PCR. The authors' pipeline ran thus. Nucleated cell counts per sample were estimated from amplification of reference gene primers within the assay. To quantify the absolute abundance of each unique TCRbeta CDR3 rearrangement, sequence reads were collapsed and filtered. Productive Simpson clonality was computed per sample as the square root of Simpson's diversity index over productive rearrangements. This immuneACCESS table, as held by TCRdb, lists in-frame sequences with V and J called but not all clones. Of the missing ones, under half trace to an unresolved V gene in checked studies; the others have no known cause. The DNA gave D and trimming, while V, J and clone size come from that table. This sample has 150,000 to 200,000 clones in its table, and over 75% of those were observed once. Around a sixth of the sample lies in the top ten.

One collaborating source in Seattle enrolled patients while the patients were actively infected and followed the patients over time throughout the course of disease. Whole blood was collected in K2EDTA tubes by collaborating institutions according to the institutions' own protocols. For TCRbeta analysis, collaborators shipped samples as frozen whole blood, isolated PBMCs, or DNA extracted from either of those sample types. Sequenced: peripheral blood. The clonotype comes from a person aged 70 to 85 with COVID-19, enrolled during active disease.

CDR3 region: CASSLPGGRTEAFF. The nucleotides are TGTGCCAGCAGCTTGCCGGGGGGGAGGACTGAAGCTTTCTTT. The sequence joins TRBV5-4 to TRBJ1-1, with TRBD1 perhaps the D gene, on 5 matching bases. The CDR3 has 14 amino acids, counting the end cysteine and phenylalanine. This entry keeps only the CDR3 DNA: 42 bases, framed from base 1. According to the germline V gene (reference sequence), CDR1 reads SGHNT and CDR2 reads YYREEE. Relative to germline, V is 1 base shorter and J is 5 bases shorter, with 12 bases between their ends.